The T cell receptor (beta chain) described here comes from a study of blood T cell repertoires in COVID-19. Study at large: PBMCs, B-cell-depleted T cells, or T cells were the source of the cDNA or gDNA that made up the material.

This CDR3 region has 10 residues. With 6 bases removed from V and 6 bases from J, the gap between germline ends came to 5 bases. Germline V gene data show CDR1 as SGHRS and CDR2 as YFSETQ. Original methodology: Reference gene primer amplification yielded estimated nucleated cell counts. Sequencing used immunoSEQ multiplex PCR; TCRdb keeps in-frame clones, though not all of them. The V and J calls and clone size come from that table; D and trimming were worked out from the DNA. The repertoire holds hundreds of thousands of clones, with approximately 84% as singletons. This clone was observed once. This chain connects TRBV5-1 to TRBJ2-3, with a weak D call TRBD1 (5 bases). Sequenced sample: peripheral blood. The sequence was collected from a woman of 80 years or more with acute or convalescent COVID-19. The CDR3 bases are TGCGCCAGCACAGGGGATACGCAGTATTTT. Its protein is CASTGDTQYF.